This T cell receptor beta chain was documented in a study of cytomegalovirus exposure and HLA in healthy donors. Study background: The approximately 110 validation repertoires, a later analysis reported, used the same platform as the 550 to 800 first-cohort repertoires.

This clone was found a few times. What it binds is unknown. Sequencing was performed with immunoSEQ multiplex PCR; in TCRdb, only in-frame clones are kept and a portion is missing. The data show under 100,000 clones, with about 96% seen just once and roughly 1.3% held by the top ten. This CDR3 region has 13 residues. The trim removed 5 bases at V and 8 bases at J, leaving 6 bases unmatched. Germline-derived CDR1 and CDR2 are SNHLY and FYNNEI. Overall study findings and caveats: Cytomegalovirus association was listed for 150 to 200 TCR beta chains.

The TCR originated in a woman in her late teens or twenties in good health and CMV-seronegative. The sequenced sample consisted of PBMCs. This chain uses TRBV2 with TRBJ2-1; 7 bases match TRBD1. This CDR3 is CASSLQGTDEQFF. The CDR3 nucleotides are TGTGCCAGCAGTTTACAGGGGACCGATGAGCAGTTCTTC.